The clone carrying this T cell receptor beta chain was counted a few times. It was across several immunoSEQ plates that each subset's genomic DNA was evenly split. Ten immunoSEQ deep assay plates held the unsorted PBMC DNA. Libraries were prepared by immunoSEQ multiplex PCR; TCRdb keeps only in-frame clonotypes and omits some of them. The sample includes roughly 490,000 clones, roughly 78% seen only once; the top ten take approximately 12%. Donors had no recently reported acute infections or vaccinations and were HIV-negative. This CDR3 comprises 15 residues. Germline-derived CDR1 and CDR2 are SGHAT and FQNNGV. Trimming left V 2 bases short and J 4 bases short, with 12 bases between. The data derive from a study of shared clonotypes between healthy human individuals.

The sequencing sample was made of PBMCs. This clonotype was sampled from a woman aged 40 to 50 in good health. Some clones in this sample may be carry-over from other donors' samples. The rearrangement joins TRBV11-2 to TRBJ1-3; D might be TRBD1 (5 bases). The CDR3 spells CASSLLGQLGNTIYF. As DNA, the CDR3 is TGTGCCAGCAGCTTACTCGGACAACTCGGAAACACCATATATTTT.